The rows below give T cell receptor beta chains drawn from one sample of a study of blood T cell repertoires in COVID-19. The data were produced by immunoSEQ multiplex PCR, yet TCRdb's version contains in-frame clones alone and is incomplete. The table shows approximately 190,000 clones, with approximately 90% occurring only once. Specimen: PBMCs or T cells enriched from blood (not recorded which). The source of these receptors is a woman in her thirties or forties in a cohort exposed to, infected with or recovered from COVID-19 (not recorded which). The conserved cysteine and the conserved F or W are not part of the CDR3 here. Size is omitted from some rows. Given values are once, few, many or a class for expanded clones.

V gene: TRBV12-3/TRBV12-4; J gene: TRBJ2-1; clone size: -; CDR3 protein: ASLALDNEQF
V gene: TRBV10-1; J gene: TRBJ2-1; clone size: -; CDR3 protein: ASSKSGNSEQF
V gene: TRBV11-2; J gene: TRBJ2-1; clone size: -; CDR3 protein: ASSLTRGGVGDEQF
V gene: TRBV25-1; J gene: TRBJ1-1; clone size: -; CDR3 protein: ASRAGVGSEAF
V gene: TRBV19; J gene: TRBJ2-7; clone size: once; CDR3 protein: ASSTGQSAQY
V gene: TRBV28; J gene: TRBJ1-1; clone size: -; CDR3 protein: ASSLRYPEAF
V gene: TRBV4-1; J gene: TRBJ1-2; clone size: -; CDR3 protein: ASSHRQDSYGYT
V gene: TRBV4-3; J gene: TRBJ1-4; clone size: -; CDR3 protein: ASSRAGGNEKLF
V gene: TRBV30; J gene: TRBJ2-2; clone size: -; CDR3 protein: AWSDLLAGPNTGELF
V gene: TRBV21-1; J gene: TRBJ1-1; clone size: once; CDR3 protein: ASSNERGGATEAF
V gene: TRBV12-3/TRBV12-4; J gene: TRBJ1-2; clone size: -; CDR3 protein: ASTPENNYGYT
V gene: TRBV10-3; J gene: TRBJ1-6; clone size: -; CDR3 protein: AISGSSYNSPLH
V gene: TRBV7-9; J gene: TRBJ1-2; clone size: -; CDR3 protein: ASSPPGSGYGYT
V gene: TRBV23-1; J gene: TRBJ2-7; clone size: -; CDR3 protein: ASGPQGYEQY
V gene: TRBV7-9; J gene: TRBJ1-1; clone size: -; CDR3 protein: ASSSTRRGSGTEAF
V gene: TRBV7-8; J gene: TRBJ2-3; clone size: once; CDR3 protein: ASSRSGLAPPDTQY
V gene: TRBV25-1; J gene: TRBJ2-3; clone size: -; CDR3 protein: ASSRSGTDTQY
V gene: TRBV29-1; J gene: TRBJ2-1; clone size: -; CDR3 protein: SASTSGNEQF
V gene: TRBV9; J gene: TRBJ1-2; clone size: once; CDR3 protein: ASGGRDYGYT
V gene: TRBV18; J gene: TRBJ1-3; clone size: -; CDR3 protein: ASSPNFYRANTIY
V gene: TRBV13; J gene: TRBJ1-1; clone size: -; CDR3 protein: ASSGQVGGRMDSTEAF
V gene: TRBV7-2; J gene: TRBJ2-7; clone size: -; CDR3 protein: ASSLRSASASGSTYEQY